These T cell receptor beta chains were read from a single sample in a study of cytomegalovirus exposure and HLA in healthy donors. Generated by immunoSEQ multiplex PCR, the TCRdb table keeps only in-frame clones and is missing some. The sample carries approximately 150,000 clones, about 85% recorded once. Sequenced input: PBMCs. These TCRs come from a boy under 10 years old in good health and CMV-seronegative. CDR3s include the opening cysteine and the closing phenylalanine or tryptophan. Fields, in order: clone size, D gene, V gene, J gene, CDR3 protein, CDR3 DNA. The D gene is left open where the match is weak. Clone sizes are given selectively: once, few, many, or a class where the clone is expanded.

.,.,TRBV18,TRBJ1-5,CASSPGRRNQPQHF,TGTGCCAGCTCACCAGGGAGGCGCAATCAGCCCCAGCATTTT
.,TRBD1,TRBV10-3,TRBJ1-2,CASEDRPIYGYTF,TGTGCCAGTGAGGACAGGCCGATCTATGGCTACACCTTC
.,.,TRBV30,TRBJ2-5,CAWIRVSVRFPETQYF,TGTGCCTGGATCAGGGTATCGGTTCGCTTTCCGGAGACCCAGTACTTC
.,TRBD2,TRBV7-6,TRBJ2-1,CASSPSGSGEQFF,TGTGCCAGCAGCCCGAGCGGGAGTGGTGAGCAGTTCTTC
.,.,TRBV5-5,TRBJ2-7,CASSLYTRRDEQYF,TGTGCCAGCAGCTTGTATACGCGTCGGGACGAGCAGTACTTC
.,.,TRBV6-6,TRBJ2-7,CASSPRPGYEQYF,TGTGCCAGCAGTCCTAGGCCGGGCTACGAGCAGTACTTC
.,.,TRBV7-9,TRBJ2-7,CASSLGRVEQYF,TGTGCCAGCAGCTTAGGACGGGTCGAGCAGTACTTC
.,.,TRBV6-6,TRBJ1-5,CASSQGGRSNQPQHF,TGTGCCAGCAGCCAGGGCGGCCGGAGCAATCAGCCCCAGCATTTT
.,.,TRBV18,TRBJ2-7,CASSPIRDIRYEQYF,TGTGCCAGCTCACCGATCCGGGACATAAGATACGAGCAGTACTTC
.,TRBD2,TRBV5-1,TRBJ2-5,CASSWTPGLAAEETQYF,TGCGCCAGCAGCTGGACGCCGGGACTAGCGGCCGAAGAGACCCAGTACTTC
.,.,TRBV18,TRBJ2-2,CASSPFRDDGELFF,TGTGCCAGCTCACCGTTCAGGGATGACGGGGAGCTGTTTTTT
.,TRBD1,TRBV7-2,TRBJ1-5,CASSPHRGFQPQHF,TGTGCCAGCAGCCCCCACAGGGGCTTTCAGCCCCAGCATTTT
few,TRBD2,TRBV5-5,TRBJ2-7,CASSLTSGRPGYEQYF,TGTGCCAGCAGCTTGACTAGCGGGAGGCCCGGTTACGAGCAGTACTTC
.,.,TRBV2,TRBJ2-2,CASKTTGTNTGELFF,TGTGCCAGCAAAACGACAGGAACGAACACCGGGGAGCTGTTTTTT
.,.,TRBV19,TRBJ1-2,CASSTSKRNYGYTF,TGTGCCAGTAGTACTTCCAAGCGGAACTATGGCTACACCTTC
.,.,TRBV5-1,TRBJ2-7,CASSSQGLTYEQYF,TGCGCCAGCAGCTCCCAGGGCCTTACCTACGAGCAGTACTTC
.,.,TRBV25-1,TRBJ2-7,CASSELAIHEQYF,TGTGCCAGCAGTGAACTAGCGATCCACGAGCAGTACTTC
once,.,TRBV7-9,TRBJ2-1,CASSLQVRVGDEQFF,TGTGCCAGCAGCCTTCAGGTCAGGGTTGGCGATGAGCAGTTCTTC
.,.,TRBV14,TRBJ1-2,CASRQDGEHYGYTF,TGTGCCAGCAGGCAGGACGGGGAACACTATGGCTACACCTTC
once,.,TRBV5-6,TRBJ1-3,CASSHEGEGGNTIYF,TGTGCCAGCAGTCACGAGGGGGAAGGTGGAAACACCATATATTTT
.,.,TRBV28,TRBJ1-4,CASSTTGNNEKLFF,TGTGCCAGCAGTACAACAGGGAACAATGAAAAACTGTTTTTT
once,.,TRBV10-3,TRBJ1-5,CAISETGVGQPQHF,TGTGCCATCAGTGAGACCGGGGTAGGGCAGCCCCAGCATTTT
.,TRBD2,TRBV19,TRBJ2-2,CASSPGWGGVVTGELFF,TGTGCCAGTAGTCCCGGGTGGGGGGGGGTCGTCACCGGGGAGCTGTTTTTT
.,.,TRBV9,TRBJ2-3,CASSVGRATVGTQYF,TGTGCCAGCAGCGTCGGCCGGGCGACAGTCGGTACGCAGTATTTT
.,.,TRBV9,TRBJ2-1,CASSVAEGQSNEQFF,TGTGCCAGCAGCGTAGCAGAGGGCCAGTCTAATGAGCAGTTCTTC
.,TRBD1,TRBV6-1,TRBJ1-2,CASSEAMGQGDGYTF,TGTGCCAGCAGTGAAGCCATGGGGCAGGGGGATGGCTACACCTTC
.,.,TRBV5-4,TRBJ1-2,CASSLGSANYGYTF,TGTGCCAGCAGCTTGGGCTCAGCGAACTATGGCTACACCTTC
.,.,TRBV11-2,TRBJ2-2,CASSLVGGTGELFF,TGTGCCAGCAGCTTAGTGGGAGGCACCGGGGAGCTGTTTTTT
.,.,TRBV28,TRBJ2-1,CASIKGGSYNEQFF,TGTGCCAGCATTAAGGGAGGTTCCTACAATGAGCAGTTCTTC
.,TRBD2,TRBV9,TRBJ2-2,CASSVEGGGATGELFF,TGTGCCAGCAGCGTAGAGGGCGGGGGGGCGACCGGGGAGCTGTTTTTT